This TCR beta chain was sequenced for a study of cytomegalovirus exposure and HLA in healthy donors (dated by TCRdb to 2016 to 2017). At the level of the whole study: An earlier analysis of several hundred of the donors reported approximately 300 Gb of sequence data and 90 million to 120 million unique TCR beta sequences obtained from some 200 million T cells. About 280 gigabases of sequencing data and approximately 85 million unique TCR sequences were included in an early release covering roughly 700 HLA-typed donors. Of the 300 to 500 genotyped donors, 81% were placed in the genetic ancestry cluster associated with self-reported Caucasian donors. The study was designed to test whether signatures of past pathogen exposure could be identified by cataloging public T cell receptors. Using immunosequencing, the study profiled T cell repertoires from 500 to 800 subjects and related those repertoires to cytomegalovirus serostatus. Along with the approximately 600-subject first cohort, a separate validation cohort of more than 90 different subjects was used. To predict cytomegalovirus infection status, the study brought together high-throughput TCR immunosequencing, statistical association of individual TCRs with disease status, and machine learning. To study patterns of TCR occurrence, a later analysis re-analyzed previously published TCR beta repertoires from 666 donors and added high-resolution HLA genotyping. Rather than using new phenotypic data, the later analysis identified candidate immune exposures from TCR beta sequences and from how often those sequences occurred across donors. An earlier analysis of 587 of the donors applied high-throughput TCR beta sequencing to assess whether each TCR beta V gene segment acted as functional or pseudogenic. Donor age, sex, ethnicity and CMV serostatus were collected together with the repertoire data. In a later genetic analysis, genome-wide SNP genotypes for about three fifths of the roughly 670 donors were used, and that subset was treated as a discovery cohort. Every discovery cohort repertoire had been produced on one sequencing platform. Both class I and class II loci were covered by HLA typing, at four-digit resolution. The number of donors typed differed by locus, with about 629-630 for A, B, C, DRB1 and DQB1, approximately 500 for DQA1, about 610 for DPA1, and approximately 470 for DPB1. Several DR-DQ haplotypes were handled as single units for association and clustering because linkage in the cohort was strong. Across about 380 genotyped donors of the cohort, an average of roughly 250,000 unique TCR beta nucleotide sequences per donor were sequenced, and roughly a sixth of those sequences were non-productive. Overall study results and their limits: In a later analysis, the rate of TCR association differed among HLA loci, with DRB1 alleles having the most associated TCRs and HLA-C alleles having the fewest. In both the original and validation cohorts, the classifier was reported to diagnose cytomegalovirus status with high specificity and sensitivity. According to the authors, the approach could potentially be generalized to other disease states and immunological phenotypes. In vitro tests confirmed that a few of the cytomegalovirus-associated TCR beta chains recognize cytomegalovirus antigens. When HLA alleles, especially DR and DQ, strongly co-occurred, TCR associations were difficult to assign to individual alleles. About 15 rarely observed V segments, including chromosome 9 orphons, were excluded from the earlier analysis of about 610 of the donors because counts were too low. A further reported finding was that TCR beta sequences accurately predicted the HLA-A and HLA-B alleles for most subjects in the first cohort. According to a later analysis, most CMV-associated TCR beta chains appeared to be HLA-restricted, and the HLA associations seemed to be driven largely by CMV exposure. At a false discovery rate of 0.05, a later analysis linked under 20,000 TCR beta sequences to specific HLA alleles. Compared with equally common non-associated chains, HLA-associated TCR beta chains in a later analysis were more clonally expanded and had lower generation probabilities. In a later genetic analysis, fewer N-insertions in productive TCRs were reported among donors in an Asian-associated ancestry cluster than the 666-donor mean. While some public TCRs were present in many individuals, most TCR sequences turned up only very rarely across donors. Only TCR beta chains were sequenced in this cohort, and the absence of alpha or paired-chain data limited detectable features. Roughly uniform sequencing depth across donors was assumed in presence/absence analyses, although this assumption may not hold. For the cohort, immune exposure information was limited to CMV serostatus. A later analysis reported that several top co-occurrence clusters appeared linked to parvovirus B19, influenza, CMV and Epstein-Barr virus. Correlated functional status among segregating V segments might reflect linkage disequilibrium, but an unknown experimental factor could not be ruled out. A cluster of highly shared sequence variants was judged likely to be a technical artifact of the sequencing pipeline. Because some donors lacked HLA typing at each locus, the association tests relied only on the typed subset. A later genetic analysis associated a missense DCLRE1C variant with V-gene and J-gene trimming of TCR beta chains, and an independent cohort replicated the association. Some IMGT-functional V segments, including TRBV6-2 and TRBV6-3, could not be told apart with the 87-base-pair reads, so those segments were excluded. The study gave a list of about 150 TCR beta chains associated with cytomegalovirus. In an earlier analysis of approximately 600 of the donors, most TCR beta V segments were observed in productive rearrangements about 87% or about 30% of the time, broadly matching IMGT annotations.

Comment on this clone: It lacks a known antigen. No quality values exist for individual bases; no much larger clone is one base distant.

The method was the immunoSEQ multiplex PCR assay. For the multiplex PCR, a mixture combining 60 forward primers for TCR Vbeta segments and 13 reverse primers for TCR Jbeta segments was used. A multiplex PCR assay on genomic DNA amplified the CDR3 region of rearranged TCR beta genes. The Illumina HiSeq System was used to sequence the amplified TCR beta libraries as 87-base-pair reads. The paper's processing steps were these. In a later analysis, some 80 million unique TCR beta chains were counted across the 500 to 850 repertoires, and about 9.9 million of these chains were shared by at least two donors. Raw reads were error-corrected and collapsed into unique sequences with a nearest-neighbor algorithm that merged closely related sequences to remove PCR and sequencing errors. V, D and J gene segments were assigned by aligning CDR3 sequences to IMGT reference sequences. For a sequence to be retained, at least a six-nucleotide match to both a V gene segment and a J gene segment was required. Rearrangements were classified as productive when the CDR3 lacked stop codons and remained in frame with V and J, and all other rearrangements were classified as non-productive. CDR3 was defined according to IMGT convention as the region running from the second conserved V-encoded cysteine to the conserved J-encoded phenylalanine. The earlier analysis of fewer than 700 of the donors excluded sequences that lacked an unambiguous match to a single V gene segment. In an earlier analysis of 587 of the donors, a V segment was called functional when productive rearrangements were above 56.7%, and segregating when the standard deviation between donors exceeded 5%. A statistical classification framework was built for diagnosing cytomegalovirus status from the catalog of TCR beta chain sequences. V and J gene assignment, in a later analysis, came from comparing TCR nucleotide sequences with IMGT/GENE-DB human TR gene sequences. The TCRdist pipeline was used in a later analysis to assign CDR3 sequences and most-parsimonious VDJ recombination scenarios. In a later analysis, each TCR beta chain was defined by its CDR3 amino acid sequence together with its V-gene family, and reads lacking a unique V-gene family were excluded. To address suspected cross-contamination and a sequencing artifact, a later analysis removed around 590 highly shared, low-generation-probability nucleotide sequences. In a later analysis, a clonal expansion index for each public chain was calculated from normalized within-repertoire ranks of inferred template counts. In a later analysis, generation probabilities were computed using a VDJ recombination model fitted to out-of-frame rearrangements, and the results were checked against IGoR. Hypergeometric tests were used in a later analysis to score TCR-TCR, TCR-HLA and TCR-CMV co-occurrence, with a repertoire-size bias correction applied to the TCR pairs. In a later analysis, false discovery rates were estimated by permuting HLA or CMV assignments 20 times. A later analysis grouped co-occurring TCRs with DBSCAN, adding TCRdist sequence similarity when clustering within HLA-allele-positive subsets. Repertoires with fewer than 30,000 or more than 120,000 public chains were left out of co-occurrence clustering, as were about 5 repertoires with anomalous nucleotide sharing. This immuneACCESS table, as held by TCRdb, lists in-frame sequences with V and J called but not all clones. Of the missing ones, under half trace to an unresolved V gene in checked studies; the others have no known cause. V and J calls and clone size are as listed in that table; D and trimming were resolved from the DNA. The sample yields 90,000 to 120,000 clones; 65% to 80% were counted once. Around 4% of the sample is held by the ten biggest clonotypes.

The cohort consisted of 666 healthy bone marrow donors. At the time of sampling, all cohort members were nominally healthy, though unrecorded immune exposures were likely present. The donor was CMV seronegative and belonged to the group of approximately 320 seronegative cohort members. Every donor gave a peripheral blood sample, and the peripheral blood mononuclear cells from that sample were used for TCR beta sequencing. The Qiagen DNeasy Blood Extraction Kit was used to extract genomic DNA from the blood cell samples. The junction carries 21 bases between V and J, which are trimmed by 6 bases and 4 bases respectively. Looking up the germline V gene yields CDR1 KGHSH and CDR2 LQKENI. The CDR3 contains 16 residues, cysteine and phenylalanine counted. Just the 48-base CDR3 DNA is kept, in frame starting at base 1.

The chain employs TRBV18 and TRBJ1-2, with TRBD1 perhaps the D gene, on 6 matching bases. The origin of this receptor is a male donor in good health and CMV-seronegative. The sequenced material came from PBMCs. This receptor has the CDR3 CASSPGQGQDGYGYTF. The DNA reads as follows: TGTGCCAGCTCTCCGGGTCAGGGACAAGACGGCTATGGCTACACCTTC.